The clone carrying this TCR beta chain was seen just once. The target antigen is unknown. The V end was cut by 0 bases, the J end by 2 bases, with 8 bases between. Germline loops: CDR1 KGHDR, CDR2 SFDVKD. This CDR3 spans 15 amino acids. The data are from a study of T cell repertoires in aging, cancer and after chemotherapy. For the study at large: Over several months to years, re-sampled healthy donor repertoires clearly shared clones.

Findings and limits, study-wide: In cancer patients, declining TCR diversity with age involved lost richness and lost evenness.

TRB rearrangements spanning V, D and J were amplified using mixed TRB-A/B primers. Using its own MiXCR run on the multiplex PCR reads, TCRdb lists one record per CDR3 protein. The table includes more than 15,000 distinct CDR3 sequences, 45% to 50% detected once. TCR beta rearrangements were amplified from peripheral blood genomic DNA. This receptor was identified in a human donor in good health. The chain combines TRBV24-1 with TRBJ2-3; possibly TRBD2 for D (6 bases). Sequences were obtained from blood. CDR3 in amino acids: CATSDLASDTDTQYF. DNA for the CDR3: TGTGCCACCAGTGATTTGGCTAGCGACACAGATACGCAGTATTTT.